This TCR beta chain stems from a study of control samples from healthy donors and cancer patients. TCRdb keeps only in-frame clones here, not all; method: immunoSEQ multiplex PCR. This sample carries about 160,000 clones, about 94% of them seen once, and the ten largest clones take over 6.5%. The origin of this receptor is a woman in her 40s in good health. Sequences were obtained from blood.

The DNA for the CDR3 is TGTGCCAGCAGCAGGGGGCGGCTCTCTGGAAACACCATATATTTT. It codes for CASSRGRLSGNTIYF. The V call is TRBV6-5, the J call TRBJ1-3, with 8 bases fitting TRBD1. V trimming: 6 bases; J trimming: 0 bases; junction bases outside the gene matches: 4. Looked up from germline, CDR1 is MNHEY and CDR2 is SVGAGI. The CDR3 has 15 amino acids.